This T cell receptor (beta chain) was retrieved from a study of cytomegalovirus exposure and HLA in healthy donors. Researchers ran the PCR with 60 Vbeta and 13 Jbeta primers. Generated by immunoSEQ multiplex PCR, the TCRdb table keeps only in-frame clones and is missing some. The data contain 100,000 to 120,000 clones, around 80% of them singletons. Input material: PBMCs. This sequence was found in a male donor in good health and CMV-seronegative.

The CDR3 bases are TGCGCCAGCAGCCAGGGGGGATTCGCGACTTACGAGCAGTACTTC. Its translation: CASSQGGFATYEQYF. The chain has TRBV5-1 and TRBJ2-7; D perhaps matches TRBD1 (7 bases). The V gene lost 4 bases and the J gene lost 4 bases, with 18 bases spanning the gap. The CDR3 covers 15 residues. Germline V gives CDR1 SGHRS, CDR2 YFSETQ.